This T cell receptor beta chain was profiled in a study of T cell responses to AZD1222 COVID-19 vaccine. Study background: Second-dose intervals near 4 or 12 weeks were combined.

The germline gives CDR1 LGHNA, CDR2 YNFKEQ. Losses at the gene ends were 0 bases for V and 12 bases for J; bases not matched to a gene: 17. The CDR3 consists of 18 residues. About this clone itself: Its cognate antigen is unknown.

The study's findings and limits: Baseline serology detected seropositivity in only a handful of AZD1222 recipients. Without day 14 samples, only post-peak T cell repertoires were studied. Epitopes outside B.1.351 and B.1.1.7 mutated regions reportedly drew nearly half of spike TCRs.

Repertoires were generated with immunoSEQ multiplex PCR, while TCRdb's copy carries only in-frame clones and drops some. The table lists about 150,000 clones, approximately 83% of them singletons. The sequenced sample was peripheral blood, obtained on day 0 of AZD1222 vaccination. This clonotype was sampled from an adult in good health. The V gene is TRBV4-2, the J gene TRBJ2-1; TRBD1 matches at 10 bases. The CDR3 is CASSQDAGGQGVLEGQFF. In DNA, the CDR3 is TGTGCCAGCAGCCAAGATGCGGGTGGACAGGGGGTCCTCGAAGGGCAGTTCTTC.